This T cell receptor beta chain was documented in a study of cytomegalovirus exposure and HLA in healthy donors. Both 60 Vbeta primers and 13 Jbeta primers went into the PCR. Generated by immunoSEQ multiplex PCR, the TCRdb table keeps only in-frame clones and is missing some. The sample consists of 200,000 or so clones, around four fifths of them appearing once. Notes on this clone: Its antigen remains unidentified.

CDR1 and CDR2 from the germline V gene are MNHEY and SMNVEV (reference sequence). Germline trimming cut 5 bases from V and 4 bases from J; bases unmatched to any gene: 21. This CDR3 spans 19 amino acids. Study results and caveats: Most TCR sequences proved rare, with some public TCRs found in many donors. TCR beta sequences reportedly predicted most subjects' HLA-A and HLA-B alleles accurately.

The chain employs TRBV27 and TRBJ2-5; 8 nucleotides agree with TRBD2. The specimen sequenced was PBMCs. This sequence was found in a male donor in good health and CMV-seronegative. The CDR3 reads CASSLRGGREVPTGETQYF. DNA of the CDR3: TGTGCCAGCAGTCTCCGTGGGGGGCGGGAGGTCCCGACAGGAGAGACCCAGTACTTC.